The 10 T cell receptor beta chains below come from one sample, sequenced in a study of OX40 agonist ivuxolimab in advanced cancers. Only in-frame clones appear in the TCRdb table, and some are missing; sequencing was by immunoSEQ multiplex PCR. Of around 100,000 clones listed, around 90% are singletons. The source was CD4+ or CD8+ T cells sorted from blood, collected in a trial of the OX40 agonist ivuxolimab. The source is an adult with an advanced solid tumor such as melanoma, head and neck, liver or kidney cancer.

The V gene is TRBV5-1, the J gene TRBJ2-5, with TRBD1 matching 7 bases. The germline gives CDR1 SGHRS, CDR2 YFSETQ. With V trimmed by 3 bases and J by 3 bases, 5 bases remained unmatched. The CDR3 loop spans 14 amino acids. The CDR3 DNA follows: TGCGCCAGCAGCTCCGGGACAGTCAAAGAGACCCAGTACTTC. Translated, it gives CASSSGTVKETQYF. The complete variable domain, with remaining parts taken from reference TRBV5-1 and TRBJ2-5, reads KAGVTQTPRYLIKTRGQQVTLSCSPISGHRSVSWYQQTPGQGLQFLFEYFSETQRNKGNFPGRFSGRQFSNSRSEMNVSTLELGDSALYLCASSSGTVKETQYFGPGTRLLVL.

The chain is built from TRBV7-2 and TRBJ2-3; tentatively, D is TRBD2 (6 bases). The V and J ends lost 5 bases and 1 base respectively, with 22 bases between them. The CDR3 has 18 residues. CDR1 and CDR2 (germline): SGHTA, FQGNSA. CDR3 DNA sequence: TGTGCCAGCAGCCCGCGTGGGCGGGACCGGGGCGGCACAGATACGCAGTATTTT. Translated: CASSPRGRDRGGTDTQYF.

The chain couples TRBV28 to TRBJ2-1; D call uncertain. The V end was cut by 2 bases, the J end by 4 bases, with 6 bases between. The CDR3 runs 13 residues. Germline V lookup: CDR1 MDHEN, CDR2 SYDVKM. The CDR3 region has the DNA TGTGCCAGCAGTTTACCCCTGTACAATGAGCAGTTCTTC. It encodes CASSLPLYNEQFF.

The chain carries TRBV7-2 and TRBJ2-3, with D perhaps matching TRBD2 (6 bases). Germline lookup yields CDR1 SGHTA and CDR2 FQGNSA. V lost 4 bases, J lost 4 bases, and 12 bases lay in between. The CDR3 is 14 amino acids. The CDR3 loop reads CASSSLRLADTQYF. The CDR3 DNA reads as TGTGCCAGCAGCTCCCTTCGACTAGCAGATACGCAGTATTTT.

The V gene is TRBV7-2, the J gene TRBJ1-1; maybe TRBD1 (6 bases). CDR3 size: 14 residues. Trimming removed 3 bases at V and 1 base at J, with 9 bases between. Germline V CDR1 and CDR2: SGHTA, FQGNSA. The CDR3 sequence: CASSFTQGNTEAFF. The CDR3 nucleotides read TGTGCCAGCAGCTTCACACAGGGGAACACTGAAGCTTTCTTT. The full variable domain, in which reference TRBV7-2 and TRBJ1-1 provide the parts outside the CDR3, is GAGVSQSPSNKVTEKGKDVELRCDPISGHTALYWYRQSLGQGLEFLIYFQGNSAPDKSGLPSDRFSAERTGGSVSTLTIQRTQQEDSAVYLCASSFTQGNTEAFFGQGTRLTVV.

This chain connects TRBV5-4 to TRBJ1-1; TRBD1 matches 7 bases. This CDR3 is 15 amino acids long. The germline V gene encodes CDR1 SGHNT and CDR2 YYREEE (reference sequence). The J segment lost 2 bases and the V segment lost 4 bases, leaving 8 bases of the junction unmatched. CDR3 DNA sequence: TGTGCCAGCAGCGTAGAAAGGACAGGTAACACTGAAGCTTTCTTT. Translating gives CASSVERTGNTEAFF.

The chain combines TRBV5-1 with TRBJ2-6, with D possibly being TRBD1 (5 bases). V lost 1 base, J lost 0 bases, and 8 bases lay in between. The germline V gene encodes CDR1 SGHRS and CDR2 YFSETQ. The CDR3 contains 16 residues. The CDR3 DNA reads TGCGCCAGCAGCTTGACCAGGGCCTCTGGGGCCAACGTCCTGACTTTC. Translation gives CASSLTRASGANVLTF.

This chain uses TRBV28 with TRBJ1-5; D unresolved. Trimming took 9 bases from V and 0 from J, leaving 9 bases between them. The CDR3 consists of 13 residues. Germline V lookup: CDR1 MDHEN, CDR2 SYDVKM. CDR3 DNA sequence: TGTGCCAGTCGACGGAGTAGCAATCAGCCCCAGCATTTT. Residues: CASRRSSNQPQHF.

This chain uses TRBV7-2 with TRBJ2-1, with 9 bases identical to TRBD2. The CDR3 covers 15 residues. The germline V gene has CDR1 SGHTA and CDR2 FQGNSA. The V gene end was trimmed by 8 bases and the J gene end by 1 base; junction bases not matched to a gene: 6. CDR3 amino acids: CASGGLAGSYNEQFF. The CDR3 DNA reads TGTGCCAGCGGGGGGCTAGCGGGATCCTACAATGAGCAGTTCTTC. The variable domain in full, completed from reference TRBV7-2 and TRBJ2-1, reads GAGVSQSPSNKVTEKGKDVELRCDPISGHTALYWYRQSLGQGLEFLIYFQGNSAPDKSGLPSDRFSAERTGGSVSTLTIQRTQQEDSAVYLCASGGLAGSYNEQFFGPGTRLTVL.

This clone was picked up a small number of times. This chain joins TRBV5-1 and TRBJ1-3, with no clear D. This CDR3 spans 14 amino acids. V gave up 0 bases and J gave up 0 bases, with 4 bases separating them. Germline CDR1 reads SGHRS; CDR2 reads YFSETQ. Written as DNA, the CDR3 is TGCGCCAGCAGCTTGGGAAGCTCTGGAAACACCATATATTTT. It is translated as CASSLGSSGNTIYF.